This T cell receptor beta chain was captured in a study of shared clonotypes between healthy human individuals. About the study: The composition of the donors was a couple of women and three men aged 18 to 49.

The naive CD8 population came from CD45RO-negative cells selected for CCR7, without terminally differentiated effector memory CD45RA+ cells. Nashville, Tennessee was home to all donors, who were Caucasian adults. Overall study findings and caveats: The authors expected sequencing depth to affect clonotype sharing among donors.

Profiled with immunoSEQ multiplex PCR; TCRdb holds only in-frame clones, not every one. The table shows about 2.1 million clones, with approximately 92% occurring only once. With respect to this clone: Its antigen is unknown.

The sequenced sample was naive CD8+ T cells from PBMCs. The source of this sequence is a man aged 18-30 years in good health. Some clones in this sample may be carry-over from other donors' samples.

As DNA, the CDR3 is TGCGCCAGCAGCGGACGGGACAGGGGTATTCCCTACAATGAGCAGTTCTTC. Translated, it gives CASSGRDRGIPYNEQFF. The V call is TRBV5-1, the J call TRBJ2-1, with TRBD1 identical over 10 bases. V was clipped by 4 bases and J by 2 bases; unmatched bases: 9. The germline V gene has CDR1 SGHRS and CDR2 YFSETQ. The CDR3 contains 17 residues.